The 20 T cell receptor beta chains below were found in one sample sequenced in a study of blood T cell repertoires in COVID-19. Only in-frame clones appear in the TCRdb table, and some are missing; sequencing was by immunoSEQ multiplex PCR. The sample lists tens of thousands of clones, roughly 84% seen once, with roughly 4.5% in the top ten. Source material: peripheral blood. These receptors came from a woman older than 75 with acute or convalescent COVID-19.

The V and J genes are TRBV25-1 and TRBJ2-1, with 12 nucleotides matching TRBD2. The CDR3 loop spans 16 amino acids. V shed 3 bases and J 5 bases; nucleotides not matched to a gene: 5. The germline CDR1 and CDR2 sequences are MGHDK and SYGVNS. CDR3 in amino acids: CASSDTSGRTNNEQFF. The CDR3 DNA sequence: TGTGCCAGCAGTGATACTAGCGGGAGGACCAACAATGAGCAGTTCTTC.

Only one count was recorded for this clone. The V call is TRBV24-1, the J call TRBJ2-1; a possible D gene is TRBD2 (5 bases). With 3 bases removed from V and 3 bases from J, the gap between germline ends came to 11 bases. Germline V lookup: CDR1 KGHDR, CDR2 SFDVKD. This CDR3 spans 15 amino acids. CDR3 DNA: TGTGCCACCAGTGATGGAAACCGGGACTACAATGAGCAGTTCTTC. Its protein product is CATSDGNRDYNEQFF.

The chain joins TRBV5-1 to TRBJ2-3; D possibly corresponds to TRBD2 (6 bases). The CDR3 loop spans 14 amino acids. V was trimmed by 0 bases and J by 4 bases, leaving 9 bases between them. CDR1 and CDR2 (germline): SGHRS, YFSETQ. CDR3 sequence: CASSLAGTSDTQYF. CDR3 bases: TGCGCCAGCAGCTTGGCCGGGACTTCAGATACGCAGTATTTT.

This clone turned up a few times. The rearrangement uses TRBV7-8 and TRBJ2-3; 7 bases match TRBD1. This CDR3 is built from 14 residues. V was clipped by 1 base and J by 4 bases; unmatched bases: 2. Per the germline V gene, CDR1 is SGHVS and CDR2 is FQNEAQ. The CDR3 here is CASSLGQGADTQYF. The DNA of the CDR3 is TGTGCCAGCAGCTTAGGACAGGGCGCAGATACGCAGTATTTT.

The genes are TRBV11-3 and TRBJ2-7; 7 bases agree with TRBD1. V was pared by 3 bases and J by 3 bases, with 5 bases of the junction left unmatched. This CDR3 spans 14 amino acids. Germline assignment: CDR1 SGHNT and CDR2 YENEEA. DNA of the CDR3: TGTGCCAGCAGCTTGGCGCCAGGGGGCTACGAGCAGTACTTC. Translated: CASSLAPGGYEQYF.

The V call is TRBV27, the J call TRBJ1-2; 12 bases match TRBD1. This CDR3 is 15 amino acids long. The germline CDR1 and CDR2 sequences are MNHEY and SMNVEV (reference sequence). V dropped 3 bases and J dropped 7; count of bases not matched to a gene: 6. The CDR3 is CASSFGGQGAAGYTF. CDR3 DNA: TGTGCCAGCAGTTTTGGGGGACAGGGGGCGGCTGGCTACACCTTC.

The chain carries TRBV6-1 and TRBJ2-3; 10 bases are shared with TRBD2. This CDR3 is 18 amino acids long. The V and J ends lost 2 bases and 0 bases, in that order; junction bases with no gene match: 8. Per germline, CDR1 MNHNS and CDR2 SASEGT. CDR3 protein: CASSEYLAGAVSTDTQYF. DNA for the CDR3: TGTGCCAGCAGTGAATACCTAGCGGGGGCCGTGAGCACAGATACGCAGTATTTT.

The chain combines TRBV7-9 with TRBJ1-5, with 7 bases that match TRBD1. Trimming cost V 5 bases and J 0 bases; bases outside gene matches: 4. The length of the CDR3 is 15 residues. CDR1 and CDR2 from the germline V gene are SEHNR and FQNEAQ (reference sequence). This chain's CDR3 is CASSRQGDSNQPQHF. CDR3 DNA: TGTGCCAGCAGCCGACAGGGAGATAGCAATCAGCCCCAGCATTTT. Full variable domain (rest looked up from reference TRBV7-9 and TRBJ1-5): DTGVSQNPRHKITKRGQNVTFRCDPISEHNRLYWYRQTLGQGPEFLTYFQNEAQLEKSRLLSDRFSAERPKGSFSTLEIQRTEQGDSAMYLCASSRQGDSNQPQHFGDGTRLSIL.

This clone was seen a few times. The rearrangement uses TRBV7-2 and TRBJ2-3; 7 nucleotides agree with TRBD2. In germline, CDR1 is SGHTA, CDR2 FQGNSA. V gave up 6 bases and J gave up 0 bases; unmatched junction bases: 9. The length of the CDR3 is 16 residues. The CDR3: CASRVASGISTDTQYF. The CDR3 DNA follows: TGTGCCAGCAGAGTCGCAAGCGGGATAAGCACAGATACGCAGTATTTT.

The chain carries TRBV18 and TRBJ1-1; no reliable D call. From germline, CDR1 is KGHSH and CDR2 LQKENI. The germline V and J ends were trimmed by 6 bases and 0 bases, with 14 bases remaining between them. The CDR3 consists of 15 residues. The DNA for the CDR3 is TGTGCCAGCTCTACCAAGTCACTGATGAACACTGAAGCTTTCTTT. This gives the protein CASSTKSLMNTEAFF.

The chain has TRBV5-4 and TRBJ2-7, with TRBD2 identical over 9 bases. Germline CDR1 is SGHNT and CDR2 is YYREEE (reference sequence). This CDR3 comprises 16 residues. J was trimmed by 6 bases and V by 1 base; bases with no gene match: 11. The CDR3 loop reads CASSLPPPSGIFEQYF. The CDR3 DNA follows: TGTGCCAGCAGCTTGCCTCCGCCTAGCGGGATCTTCGAGCAGTACTTC.

J is TRBJ2-7 and V is TRBV12-3 or TRBV12-4; D might be TRBD1 (6 bases). The CDR3 is 12 residues long. With 3 bases removed from V and 6 bases from J, the gap between germline ends came to 9 bases. CDR3 loop: CASSLTGGEQYF. CDR3 nucleotides: TGTGCCAGCAGTTTGACAGGTGGCGAGCAGTACTTC.

The CDR3 region is CASSSLSSGVVRTSAYEQYF. The CDR3 coding sequence is TGTGCCAGCAGTTCCCTCTCAAGTGGGGTCGTAAGGACATCTGCCTACGAGCAGTACTTC. The V and J genes are TRBV6-2 or TRBV6-3 and TRBJ2-7, with a tentative D call TRBD1 (5 bases). CDR3 length: 20 residues. Germline assignment: CDR1 MNHEY and CDR2 SVGEGT. V lost 4 bases, J lost 2 bases, and 30 bases lay in between.

The CDR3 is CASIAGLGLTKGTEAFF. CDR3 in DNA: TGTGCCAGCATTGCGGGACTCGGCCTAACGAAGGGCACTGAAGCTTTCTTT. This rearrangement joins TRBV27 to TRBJ1-1; tentative D call: TRBD1 (5 bases). CDR1 and CDR2 (germline): MNHEY, SMNVEV (reference sequence). Trimming pared 7 bases from V and 4 bases from J, leaving 25 bases between. This CDR3 contains 17 residues.

The J gene is TRBJ1-3, the V gene TRBV7-2; D uncertain. Trimming stripped 5 bases from V and 0 bases from J, with 14 bases between. Germline V CDR1 and CDR2: SGHTA, FQGNSA. This CDR3 is 16 amino acids long. The CDR3 region is CASSPAASGSGNTIYF. The DNA for the CDR3 is TGTGCCAGCAGCCCAGCCGCCTCGGGCTCTGGAAACACCATATATTTT.

The chain has TRBV2 and TRBJ1-1; weak D call: TRBD1 (5 bases). The CDR3 runs to 14 residues. Germline V gives CDR1 SNHLY, CDR2 FYNNEI. V lost 6 bases to trimming and J lost 0 bases, with 11 bases between them. CDR3 in DNA: TGTGCCAGCAGCAGCAGGGCGATGAACACTGAAGCTTTCTTT. Protein sequence: CASSSRAMNTEAFF.

The chain uses TRBV6-6 and TRBJ1-2; TRBD1 matches at 12 bases. The germline gives CDR1 MNHNY, CDR2 SVGAGI (reference sequence). V dropped 7 bases and J dropped 7; count of bases not matched to a gene: 7. The CDR3 contains 14 residues. The DNA for the CDR3 is TGTGCCAGCACAACGGGACAGGGGGCGCGTGGCTACACCTTC. Its protein is CASTTGQGARGYTF.

The J gene is TRBJ2-1, the V gene TRBV11-3, with 8 bases that match TRBD1. The CDR3 extends over 15 amino acids. Germline lookup yields CDR1 SGHNT and CDR2 YENEEA. V was pared by 0 bases and J by 9 bases, with 7 bases of the junction left unmatched. The CDR3 loop is CASSLDGQGDFEQFF. Written as DNA, the CDR3 is TGTGCCAGCAGCTTAGATGGACAGGGTGATTTTGAGCAGTTCTTC.

Only one count was recorded for this clone. This chain links TRBV29-1 with TRBJ1-1; D is ambiguous. This CDR3 has 11 residues. In germline, CDR1 is SQVTM, CDR2 ANQGSEA. Trimming stripped 7 bases from V and 7 bases from J, with 13 bases between. The DNA for the CDR3 is TGCAGCGCCCTGAGGGAAAATGAAGCTTTCTTT. It codes for CSALRENEAFF.

The V call is TRBV9, the J call TRBJ1-1; D is unresolved. The V and J ends lost 2 bases and 6 bases respectively, with 11 bases between them. Germline lookup yields CDR1 SGDLS and CDR2 YYNGEE. CDR3 length: 13 residues. The CDR3 coding sequence is TGTGCCAGCAGCGTCAGTGAAATCTCTGAAGCTTTCTTT. Its protein is CASSVSEISEAFF.